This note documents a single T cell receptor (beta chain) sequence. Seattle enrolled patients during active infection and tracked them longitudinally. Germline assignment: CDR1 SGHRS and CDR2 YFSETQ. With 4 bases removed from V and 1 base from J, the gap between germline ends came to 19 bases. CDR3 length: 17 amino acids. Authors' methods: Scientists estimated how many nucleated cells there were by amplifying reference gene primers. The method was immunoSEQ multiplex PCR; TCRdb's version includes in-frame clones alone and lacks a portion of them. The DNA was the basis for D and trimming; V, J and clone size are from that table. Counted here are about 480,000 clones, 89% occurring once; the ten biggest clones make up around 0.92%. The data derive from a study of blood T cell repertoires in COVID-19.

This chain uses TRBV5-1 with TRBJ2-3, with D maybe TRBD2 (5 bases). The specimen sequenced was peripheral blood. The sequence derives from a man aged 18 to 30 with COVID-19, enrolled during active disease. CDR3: CASSPKTSSGGTDTQYF. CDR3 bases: TGCGCCAGCAGCCCGAAAACTAGTTCTGGGGGCACAGATACGCAGTATTTT.